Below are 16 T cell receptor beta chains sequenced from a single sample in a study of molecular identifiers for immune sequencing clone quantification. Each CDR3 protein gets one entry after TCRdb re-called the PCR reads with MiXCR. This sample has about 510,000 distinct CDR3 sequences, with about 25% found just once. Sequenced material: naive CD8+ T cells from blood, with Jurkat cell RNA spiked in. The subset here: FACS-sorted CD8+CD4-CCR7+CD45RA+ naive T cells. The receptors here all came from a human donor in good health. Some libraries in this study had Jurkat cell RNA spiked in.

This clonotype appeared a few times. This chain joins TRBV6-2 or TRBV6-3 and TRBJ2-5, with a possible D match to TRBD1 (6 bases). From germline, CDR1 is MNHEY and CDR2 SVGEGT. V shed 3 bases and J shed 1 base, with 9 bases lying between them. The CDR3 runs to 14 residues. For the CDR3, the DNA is TGTGCCAGCAGTTATGGCAGGGGCCAAGAGACCCAGTACTTC. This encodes CASSYGRGQETQYF.

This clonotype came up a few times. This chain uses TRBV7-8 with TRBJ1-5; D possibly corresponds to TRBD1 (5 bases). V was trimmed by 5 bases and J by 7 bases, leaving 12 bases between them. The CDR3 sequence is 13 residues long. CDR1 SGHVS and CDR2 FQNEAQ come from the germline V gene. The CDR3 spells CASSLGLMQPQHF. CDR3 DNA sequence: TGTGCCAGCAGCCTGGGACTTATGCAGCCCCAGCATTTT.

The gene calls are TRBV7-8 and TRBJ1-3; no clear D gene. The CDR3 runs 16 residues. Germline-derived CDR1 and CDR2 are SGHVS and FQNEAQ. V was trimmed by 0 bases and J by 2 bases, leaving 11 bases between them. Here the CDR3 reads CASSLAAVLTGNTIYF. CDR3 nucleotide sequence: TGTGCCAGCAGCTTAGCCGCGGTACTTACTGGAAACACCATATATTTT.

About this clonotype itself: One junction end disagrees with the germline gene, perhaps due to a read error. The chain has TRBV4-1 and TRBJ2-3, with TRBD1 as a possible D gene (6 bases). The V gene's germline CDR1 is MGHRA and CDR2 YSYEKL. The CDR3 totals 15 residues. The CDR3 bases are TGCGCCCGCAGCCAAGAGGGCAGGGGAAGCGATACGCCGTATTTT. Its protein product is CARSQEGRGSDTPYF.

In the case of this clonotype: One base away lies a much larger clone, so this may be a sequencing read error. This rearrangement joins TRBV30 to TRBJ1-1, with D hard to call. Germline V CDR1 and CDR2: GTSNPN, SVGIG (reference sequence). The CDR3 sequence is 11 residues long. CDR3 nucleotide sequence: TGTGCCAGGAGTCCGACAACTGAAGCTTTCTTT. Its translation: CARSPTTEAFF.

CDR3 in DNA: TGTGCCAGCAGTCCCTCCAGTCGATACACCGGGGAGCTGTTTTTT. Its translation is CASSPSSRYTGELFF. The chain joins TRBV7-6 to TRBJ2-2; D ambiguous. V was clipped by 6 bases and J by 3 bases, with 14 bases between them. In germline, CDR1 is SGHVS, CDR2 FNYEAQ. This CDR3 has 15 amino acids.

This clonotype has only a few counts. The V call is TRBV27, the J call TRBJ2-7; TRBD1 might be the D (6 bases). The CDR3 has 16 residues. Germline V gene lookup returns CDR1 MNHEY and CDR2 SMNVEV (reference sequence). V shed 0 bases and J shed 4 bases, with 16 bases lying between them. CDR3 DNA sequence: TGTGCCAGCAGTTTATCGAGGGCACAGGGCCGTTACGAGCAGTACTTC. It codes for CASSLSRAQGRYEQYF.

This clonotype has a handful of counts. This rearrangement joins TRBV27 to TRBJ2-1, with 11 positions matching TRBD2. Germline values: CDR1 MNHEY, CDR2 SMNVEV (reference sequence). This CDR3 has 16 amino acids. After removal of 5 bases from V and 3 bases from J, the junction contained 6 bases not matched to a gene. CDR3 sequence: CASSDGTSGLYNEQFF. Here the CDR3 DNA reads TGTGCCAGCAGTGACGGGACTAGCGGCCTCTACAATGAGCAGTTCTTC.

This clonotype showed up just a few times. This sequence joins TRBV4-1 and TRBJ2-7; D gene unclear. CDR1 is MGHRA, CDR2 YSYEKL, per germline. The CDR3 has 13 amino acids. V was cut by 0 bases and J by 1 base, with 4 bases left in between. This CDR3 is CASSQDQSYEQYF. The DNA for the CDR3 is TGCGCCAGCAGCCAAGATCAGTCCTACGAGCAGTACTTC.

As DNA, the CDR3 is TGTGCCAGTAGTGTATCGTTCGGGGGTTACGAGCAGTACTTC. Encoded protein: CASSVSFGGYEQYF. The chain has TRBV19 and TRBJ2-7; tentative D call: TRBD2 (6 bases). The CDR3 covers 14 residues. V shed 5 bases and J shed 4 bases, with 15 bases lying between them. Germline V CDR1 and CDR2: LNHDA, SQIVND (reference sequence).

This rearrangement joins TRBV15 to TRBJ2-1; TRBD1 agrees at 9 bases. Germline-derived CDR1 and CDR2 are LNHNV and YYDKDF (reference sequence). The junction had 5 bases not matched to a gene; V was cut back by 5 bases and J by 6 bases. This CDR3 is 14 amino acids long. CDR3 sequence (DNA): TGTGCCACCAGCGCGGACAGGGGCGTCAATGAGCAGTTCTTC. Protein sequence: CATSADRGVNEQFF.

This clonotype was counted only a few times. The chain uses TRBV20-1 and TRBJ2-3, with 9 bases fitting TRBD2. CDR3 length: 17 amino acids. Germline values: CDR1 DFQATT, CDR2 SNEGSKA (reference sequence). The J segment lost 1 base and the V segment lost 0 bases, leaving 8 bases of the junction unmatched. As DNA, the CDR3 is TGCAGTGCTAGAGATTCGGTGCGGGAGGGCGGCACAGATACGCAGTATTTT. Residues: CSARDSVREGGTDTQYF.

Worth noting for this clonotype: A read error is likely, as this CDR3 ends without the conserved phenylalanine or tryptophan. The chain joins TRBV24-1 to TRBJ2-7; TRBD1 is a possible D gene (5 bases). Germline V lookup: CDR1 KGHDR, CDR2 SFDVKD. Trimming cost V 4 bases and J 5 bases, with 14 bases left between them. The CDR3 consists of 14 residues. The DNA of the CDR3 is TGTGCCACCAGTGACCCGACAGCTGGGGACGAGCAGTACCTC. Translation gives CATSDPTAGDEQYL.

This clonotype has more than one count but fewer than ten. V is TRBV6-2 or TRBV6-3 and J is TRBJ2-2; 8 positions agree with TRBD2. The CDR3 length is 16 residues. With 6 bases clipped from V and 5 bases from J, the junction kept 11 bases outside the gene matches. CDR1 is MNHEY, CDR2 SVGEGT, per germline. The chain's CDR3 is CASRSTGTRGTGELFF. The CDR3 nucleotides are TGTGCCAGCAGATCAACCGGGACTAGGGGGACCGGGGAGCTGTTTTTT.

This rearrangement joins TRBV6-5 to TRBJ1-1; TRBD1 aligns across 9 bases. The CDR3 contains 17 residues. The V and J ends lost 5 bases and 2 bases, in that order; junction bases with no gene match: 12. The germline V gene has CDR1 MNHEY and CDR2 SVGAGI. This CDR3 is CASSPQGTGLVNTEAFF. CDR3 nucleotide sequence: TGTGCCAGCAGTCCCCAGGGGACAGGGCTGGTAAACACTGAAGCTTTCTTT.

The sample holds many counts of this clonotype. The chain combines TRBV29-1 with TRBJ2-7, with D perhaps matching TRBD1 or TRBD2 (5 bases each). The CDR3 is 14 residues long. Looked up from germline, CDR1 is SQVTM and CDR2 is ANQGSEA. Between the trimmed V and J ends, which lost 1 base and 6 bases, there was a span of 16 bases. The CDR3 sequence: CSVEGGFFGAEQYF. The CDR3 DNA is TGCAGCGTTGAAGGAGGGTTTTTCGGGGCCGAGCAGTACTTC.